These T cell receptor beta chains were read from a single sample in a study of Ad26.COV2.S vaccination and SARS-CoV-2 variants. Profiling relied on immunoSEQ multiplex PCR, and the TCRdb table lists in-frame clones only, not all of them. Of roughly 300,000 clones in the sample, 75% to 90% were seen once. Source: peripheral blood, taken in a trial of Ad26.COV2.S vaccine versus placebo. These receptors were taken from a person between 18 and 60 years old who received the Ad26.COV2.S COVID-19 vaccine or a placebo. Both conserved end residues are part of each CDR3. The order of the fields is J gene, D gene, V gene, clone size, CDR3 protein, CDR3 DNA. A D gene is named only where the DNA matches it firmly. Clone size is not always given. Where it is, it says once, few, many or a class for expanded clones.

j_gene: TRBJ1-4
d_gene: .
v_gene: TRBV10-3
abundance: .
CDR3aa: CAISEAQVNEKLFF
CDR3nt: TGTGCCATCAGTGAGGCACAGGTTAATGAAAAACTGTTTTTT

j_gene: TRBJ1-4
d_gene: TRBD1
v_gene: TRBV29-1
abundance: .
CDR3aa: CSVSPGTGNEKLFF
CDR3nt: TGCAGCGTTAGCCCCGGGACAGGAAATGAAAAACTGTTTTTT

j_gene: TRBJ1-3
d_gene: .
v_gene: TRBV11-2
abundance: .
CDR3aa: CASSLWQVGNTIYF
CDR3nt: TGTGCCAGCAGCTTATGGCAGGTTGGAAACACCATATATTTT

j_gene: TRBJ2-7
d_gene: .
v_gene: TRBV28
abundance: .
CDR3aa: CASSRPYRGGGSYEQYF
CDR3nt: TGTGCCAGCAGCCGACCCTACAGGGGAGGGGGCTCCTACGAGCAGTACTTC

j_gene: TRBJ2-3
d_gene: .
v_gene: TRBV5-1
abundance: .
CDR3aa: CASSLAIDTDTQYF
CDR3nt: TGCGCCAGCAGCTTGGCCATAGACACAGATACGCAGTATTTT

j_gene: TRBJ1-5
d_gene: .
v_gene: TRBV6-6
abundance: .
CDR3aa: CASTTGTEPNQPQHF
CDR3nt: TGTGCCAGCACCACCGGGACCGAACCCAATCAGCCCCAGCATTTT

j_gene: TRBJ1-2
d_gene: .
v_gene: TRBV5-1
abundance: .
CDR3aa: CASNLDAVNYGYTF
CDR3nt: TGCGCCAGCAACCTAGATGCAGTGAACTATGGCTACACCTTC

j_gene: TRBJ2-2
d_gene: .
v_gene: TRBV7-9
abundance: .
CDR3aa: CASSLELADTGELFF
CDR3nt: TGTGCCAGCAGCTTAGAACTAGCAGACACCGGGGAGCTGTTTTTT

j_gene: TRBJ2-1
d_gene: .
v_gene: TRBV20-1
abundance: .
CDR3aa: CSASLVDRAEDEQFF
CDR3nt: TGCAGTGCTAGTCTAGTGGATCGCGCGGAGGATGAGCAGTTCTTC

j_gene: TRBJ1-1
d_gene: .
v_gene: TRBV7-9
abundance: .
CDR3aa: CASSFYGARNTEAFF
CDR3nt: TGTGCCAGCAGCTTTTACGGGGCTAGGAACACTGAAGCTTTCTTT

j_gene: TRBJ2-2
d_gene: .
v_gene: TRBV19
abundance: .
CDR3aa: CASSSGSTNTGELFF
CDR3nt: TGTGCCAGTAGCTCAGGCAGCACGAACACCGGGGAGCTGTTTTTT

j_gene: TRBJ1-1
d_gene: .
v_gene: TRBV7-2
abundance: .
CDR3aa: CASSSPGYRDSAFF
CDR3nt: TGTGCCAGCAGCTCCCCGGGCTATAGGGACTCAGCTTTCTTT

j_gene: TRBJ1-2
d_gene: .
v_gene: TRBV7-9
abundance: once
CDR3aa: CASSRVQASNYGYTF
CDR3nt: TGTGCCAGCAGCCGAGTACAGGCCTCTAACTATGGCTACACCTTC

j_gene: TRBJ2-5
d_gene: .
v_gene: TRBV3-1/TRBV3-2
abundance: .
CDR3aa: CASSHLARLETQYF
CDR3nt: TGTGCCAGCAGCCACCTGGCGAGATTGGAGACCCAGTACTTC

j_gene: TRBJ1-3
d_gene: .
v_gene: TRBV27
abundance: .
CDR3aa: CASSLPTGNTIYF
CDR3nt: TGTGCCAGCAGTTTACCAACGGGGAACACCATATATTTT

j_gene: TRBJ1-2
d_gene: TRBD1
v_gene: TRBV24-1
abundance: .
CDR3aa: CATSDPTTGNGAGYTF
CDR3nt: TGTGCCACCAGTGATCCGACGACAGGGAACGGGGCTGGCTACACCTTC

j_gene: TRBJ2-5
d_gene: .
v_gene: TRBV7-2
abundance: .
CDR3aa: CASSLGSVETQYF
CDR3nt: TGTGCCAGCAGCTTAGGGAGTGTTGAGACCCAGTACTTC

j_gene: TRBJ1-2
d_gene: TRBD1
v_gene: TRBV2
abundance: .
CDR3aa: CASQGQGVGDGYTF
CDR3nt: TGTGCCAGCCAGGGACAGGGCGTAGGTGATGGCTACACCTTC

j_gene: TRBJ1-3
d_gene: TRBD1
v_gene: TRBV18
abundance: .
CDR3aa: CASSPLGQGALGNTIYF
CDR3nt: TGTGCCAGCTCACCCCTCGGACAGGGGGCATTGGGGAACACCATATATTTT

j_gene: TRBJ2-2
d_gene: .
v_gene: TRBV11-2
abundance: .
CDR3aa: CASSLARIYTGELFF
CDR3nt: TGTGCCAGCAGCTTAGCCCGAATATACACCGGGGAGCTGTTTTTT

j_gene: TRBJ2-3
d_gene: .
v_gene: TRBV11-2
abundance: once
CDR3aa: CASSTQGLPSDTQYF
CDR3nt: TGTGCCAGCAGCACCCAGGGGCTCCCCTCAGATACGCAGTATTTT

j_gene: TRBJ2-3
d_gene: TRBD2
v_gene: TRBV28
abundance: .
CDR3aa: CASSISGGATDTQYF
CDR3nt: TGTGCCAGCAGTATTAGCGGGGGGGCCACAGATACGCAGTATTTT

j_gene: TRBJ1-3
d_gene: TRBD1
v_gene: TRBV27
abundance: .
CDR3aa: CASSWTGNSGNTIYF
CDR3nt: TGTGCCAGCAGTTGGACAGGCAACTCTGGAAACACCATATATTTT

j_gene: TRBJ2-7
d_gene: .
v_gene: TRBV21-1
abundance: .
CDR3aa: CASSKVGPYYEQYF
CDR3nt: TGTGCCAGCAGCAAAGTGGGCCCATATTACGAGCAGTACTTC

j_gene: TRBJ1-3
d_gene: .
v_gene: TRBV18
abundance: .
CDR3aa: CASSPSPANSGNTIYF
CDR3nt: TGTGCCAGCTCCCCCTCGCCAGCCAACTCTGGAAACACCATATATTTT

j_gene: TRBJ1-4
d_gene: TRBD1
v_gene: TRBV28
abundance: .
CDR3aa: CASRRPGQGKEKLFF
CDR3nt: TGTGCCAGCAGGCGTCCGGGACAGGGTAAAGAAAAACTGTTTTTT

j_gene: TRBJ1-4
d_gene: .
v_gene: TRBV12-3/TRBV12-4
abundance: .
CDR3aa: CASSLLDEKLFF
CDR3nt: TGTGCCAGCAGCTTACTAGATGAAAAACTGTTTTTT

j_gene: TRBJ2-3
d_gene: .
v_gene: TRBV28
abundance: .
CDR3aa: CASRAPTDTQYF
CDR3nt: TGTGCCAGCAGGGCCCCCACAGATACGCAGTATTTT

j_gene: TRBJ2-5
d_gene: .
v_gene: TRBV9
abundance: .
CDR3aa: CASSVDQGRETQYF
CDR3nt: TGTGCCAGCAGCGTAGACCAGGGCCGGGAGACCCAGTACTTC

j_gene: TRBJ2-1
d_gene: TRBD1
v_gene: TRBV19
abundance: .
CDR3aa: CASSEDRESYNEQFF
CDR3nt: TGTGCCAGTAGTGAGGACAGGGAAAGCTACAATGAGCAGTTCTTC

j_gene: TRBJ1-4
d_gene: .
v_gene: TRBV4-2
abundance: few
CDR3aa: CASSQAETATNEKLFF
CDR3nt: TGTGCCAGCAGCCAAGCGGAAACTGCAACTAATGAAAAACTGTTTTTT

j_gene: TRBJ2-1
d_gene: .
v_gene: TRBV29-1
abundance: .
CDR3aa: CSATQGTYNEQFF
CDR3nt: TGCAGCGCAACCCAAGGGACCTACAATGAGCAGTTCTTC

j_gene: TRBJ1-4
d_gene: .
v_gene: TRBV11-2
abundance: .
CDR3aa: CASSLKGGVEKLFF
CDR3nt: TGTGCCAGCAGCTTAAAGGGGGGGGTCGAAAAACTGTTTTTT

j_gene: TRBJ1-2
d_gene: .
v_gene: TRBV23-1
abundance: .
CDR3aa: CASSPPGCGSYGYTF
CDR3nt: TGCGCCAGCAGTCCCCCGGGGTGTGGCAGCTATGGCTACACCTTC

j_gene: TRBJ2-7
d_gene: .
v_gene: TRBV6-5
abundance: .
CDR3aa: CASSSHYEQYF
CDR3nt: TGTGCCAGCAGTTCCCACTACGAGCAGTACTTC

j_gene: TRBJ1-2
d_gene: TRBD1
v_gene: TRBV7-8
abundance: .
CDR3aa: CASSHETGGAGGYTF
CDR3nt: TGTGCCAGCAGCCATGAAACAGGGGGCGCGGGTGGCTACACCTTC

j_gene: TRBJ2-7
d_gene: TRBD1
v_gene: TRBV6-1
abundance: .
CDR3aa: CASSEYRGTVGEQYF
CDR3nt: TGTGCCAGCAGTGAATACAGGGGGACTGTGGGGGAGCAGTACTTC

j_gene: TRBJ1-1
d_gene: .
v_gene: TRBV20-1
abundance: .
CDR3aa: CSARDDRKAFF
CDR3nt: TGCAGTGCTAGAGATGACAGGAAAGCTTTCTTT

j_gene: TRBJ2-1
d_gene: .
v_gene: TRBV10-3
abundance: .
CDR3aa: CAISETYESSYNEQFF
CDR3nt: TGTGCCATCAGTGAGACCTACGAGAGCTCCTACAATGAGCAGTTCTTC

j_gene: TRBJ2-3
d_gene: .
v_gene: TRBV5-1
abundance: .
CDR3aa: CASSLWSTSTDTQYF
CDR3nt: TGCGCCAGCAGCTTGTGGAGCACTAGCACAGATACGCAGTATTTT

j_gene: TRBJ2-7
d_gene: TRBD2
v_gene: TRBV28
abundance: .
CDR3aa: CASSGGDRAYEQYF
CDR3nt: TGTGCCAGCAGTGGGGGGGACCGGGCCTACGAGCAGTACTTC

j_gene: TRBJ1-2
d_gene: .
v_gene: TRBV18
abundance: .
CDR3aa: CASSPLSDSLDGYTF
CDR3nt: TGTGCCAGCTCACCTCTCTCGGACAGCTTAGATGGCTACACCTTC

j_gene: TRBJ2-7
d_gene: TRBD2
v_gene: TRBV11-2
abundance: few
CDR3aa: CASSFLASGKAGEQYF
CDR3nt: TGTGCCAGCAGCTTCTTGGCTAGCGGGAAGGCGGGGGAGCAGTACTTC

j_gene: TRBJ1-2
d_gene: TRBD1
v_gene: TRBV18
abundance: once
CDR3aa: CASSQQWGRGPTNYGYTF
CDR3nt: TGTGCCAGCTCACAACAATGGGGCAGGGGGCCCACTAACTATGGCTACACCTTC

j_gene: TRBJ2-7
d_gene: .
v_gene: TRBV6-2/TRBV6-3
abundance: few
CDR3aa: CASSYSSSTSSYEQYF
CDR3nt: TGTGCCAGCAGTTACTCGAGTAGTACTAGCTCCTACGAGCAGTACTTC